The sequence of this T cell receptor beta chain was determined in a study of T cells in localized non-small cell lung cancer. Study outcomes and limitations: Adjacent lung had a median around 60 of the 100 largest tumor clones. T cell clonality was highest in uninvolved adjacent lung, above tumor. Because only a single region of the tumor was sequenced, heterogeneity remains possible.

Germline lookup yields CDR1 MDHEN and CDR2 SYDVKM. The ends were cut back, 4 bases at V and 2 bases at J, with 22 bases in the middle. The CDR3 sequence is 18 residues long. Libraries were prepared by immunoSEQ multiplex PCR; TCRdb keeps only in-frame clonotypes and omits some of them. Of 50,000 to 70,000 clones in the sample, roughly nine tenths were seen once. A single count supports this clone. Its antigen remains unidentified. The sequencing used peripheral blood, collected before any cancer treatment. V is TRBV28 and J is TRBJ2-3; D call uncertain. This TCR was sampled from a man aged 40-75 years with stage I lung adenocarcinoma. The CDR3 DNA is TGTGCCAGCAGTTCCCCTTTAATAGGGTATCGGAACACAGATACGCAGTATTTT. Translating gives CASSSPLIGYRNTDTQYF.